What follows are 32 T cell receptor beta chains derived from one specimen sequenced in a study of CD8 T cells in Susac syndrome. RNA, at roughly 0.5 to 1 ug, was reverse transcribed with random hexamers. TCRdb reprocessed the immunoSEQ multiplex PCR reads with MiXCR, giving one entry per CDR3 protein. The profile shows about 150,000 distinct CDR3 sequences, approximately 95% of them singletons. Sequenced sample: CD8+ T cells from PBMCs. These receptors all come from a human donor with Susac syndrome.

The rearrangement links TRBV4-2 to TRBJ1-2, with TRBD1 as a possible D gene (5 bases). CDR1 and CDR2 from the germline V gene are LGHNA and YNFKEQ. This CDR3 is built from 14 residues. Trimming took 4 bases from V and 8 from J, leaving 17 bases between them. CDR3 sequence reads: CASSPPRGVGGYTF. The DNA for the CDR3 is TGTGCCAGCAGCCCTCCCCGGGGGGTCGGGGGCTACACCTTC.

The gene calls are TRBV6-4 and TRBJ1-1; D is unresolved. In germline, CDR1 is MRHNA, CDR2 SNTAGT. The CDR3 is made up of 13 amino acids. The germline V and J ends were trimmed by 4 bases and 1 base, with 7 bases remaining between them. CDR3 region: CASSAFGNTEAFF. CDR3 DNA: TGTGCCAGCAGTGCCTTCGGGAACACTGAAGCTTTCTTT.

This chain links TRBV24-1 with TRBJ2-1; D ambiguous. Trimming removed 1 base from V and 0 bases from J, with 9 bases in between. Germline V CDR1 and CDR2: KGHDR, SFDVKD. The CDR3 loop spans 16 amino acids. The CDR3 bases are TGTGCCACCAGTGATTTTGAGCCGAGCTCCTACAATGAGCAGTTCTTC. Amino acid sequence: CATSDFEPSSYNEQFF.

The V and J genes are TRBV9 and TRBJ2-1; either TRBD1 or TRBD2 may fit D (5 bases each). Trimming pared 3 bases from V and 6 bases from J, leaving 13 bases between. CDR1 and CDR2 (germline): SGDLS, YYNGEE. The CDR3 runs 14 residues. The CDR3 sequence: CASSGGASTNEQFF. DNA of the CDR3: TGTGCCAGCAGCGGAGGGGCGTCGACCAATGAGCAGTTCTTC. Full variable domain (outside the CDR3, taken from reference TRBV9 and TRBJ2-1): DSGVTQTPKHLITATGQRVTLRCSPRSGDLSVYWYQQSLDQGLQFLIQYYNGEERAKGNILERFSAQQFPDLHSELNLSSLELGDSALYFCASSGGASTNEQFFGPGTRLTVL.

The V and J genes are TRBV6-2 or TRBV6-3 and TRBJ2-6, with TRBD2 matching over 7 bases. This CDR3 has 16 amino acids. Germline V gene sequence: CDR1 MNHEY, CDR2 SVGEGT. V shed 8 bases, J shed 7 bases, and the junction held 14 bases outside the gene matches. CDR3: CASSFAGGGGANVLTF. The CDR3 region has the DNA TGTGCCAGCTCCTTCGCGGGCGGGGGAGGTGCCAACGTCCTGACTTTC.

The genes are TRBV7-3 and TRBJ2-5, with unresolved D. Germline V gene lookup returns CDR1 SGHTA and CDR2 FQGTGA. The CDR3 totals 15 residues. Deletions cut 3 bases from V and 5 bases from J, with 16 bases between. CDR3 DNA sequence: TGTGCCAGCAGCTTGACCGGGTACATTGGGGAGACCCAGTACTTC. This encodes CASSLTGYIGETQYF.

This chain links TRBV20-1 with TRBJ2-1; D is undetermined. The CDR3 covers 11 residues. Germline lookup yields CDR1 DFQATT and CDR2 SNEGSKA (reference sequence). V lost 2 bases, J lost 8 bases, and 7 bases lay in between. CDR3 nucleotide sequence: TGCAGTGCTAGACCGGGCGATGAGCAGTTCTTC. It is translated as CSARPGDEQFF.

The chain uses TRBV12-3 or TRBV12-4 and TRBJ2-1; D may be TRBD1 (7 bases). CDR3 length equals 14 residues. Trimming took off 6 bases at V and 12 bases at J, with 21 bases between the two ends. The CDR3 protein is CASSLNFRQGGQFF. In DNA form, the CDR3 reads TGTGCCAGCAGCCTCAACTTCCGACAGGGAGGGCAGTTCTTC.

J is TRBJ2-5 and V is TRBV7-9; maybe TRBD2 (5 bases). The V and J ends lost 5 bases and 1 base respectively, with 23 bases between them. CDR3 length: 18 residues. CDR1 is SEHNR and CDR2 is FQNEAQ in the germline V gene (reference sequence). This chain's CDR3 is CASSPRTDSLMPQETQYF. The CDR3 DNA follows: TGTGCCAGCAGCCCACGGACGGACTCGCTAATGCCCCAAGAGACCCAGTACTTC.

CDR3 sequence reads: CASSPLRVLDTEAFF. The CDR3 nucleotides are TGTGCCAGCAGTCCCCTCAGGGTTCTGGACACTGAAGCTTTCTTT. This chain uses TRBV28 with TRBJ1-1; D is perhaps TRBD1 (5 bases). The germline gives CDR1 MDHEN, CDR2 SYDVKM. The CDR3 spans 15 residues. The V and J ends lost 5 bases and 3 bases respectively, with 16 bases between them.

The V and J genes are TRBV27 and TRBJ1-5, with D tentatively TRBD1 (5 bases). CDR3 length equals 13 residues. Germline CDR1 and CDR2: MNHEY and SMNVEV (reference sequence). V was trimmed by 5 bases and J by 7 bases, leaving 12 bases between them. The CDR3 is CASSPGAGQPQHF. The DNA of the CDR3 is TGTGCCAGCAGTCCCGGGGCGGGCCAGCCCCAGCATTTT.

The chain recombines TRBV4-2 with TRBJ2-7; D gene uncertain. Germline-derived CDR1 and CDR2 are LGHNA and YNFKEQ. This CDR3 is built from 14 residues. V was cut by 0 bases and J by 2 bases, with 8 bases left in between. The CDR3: CASSQETTTYEQYF. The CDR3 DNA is TGTGCCAGCAGCCAAGAAACTACCACCTACGAGCAGTACTTC.

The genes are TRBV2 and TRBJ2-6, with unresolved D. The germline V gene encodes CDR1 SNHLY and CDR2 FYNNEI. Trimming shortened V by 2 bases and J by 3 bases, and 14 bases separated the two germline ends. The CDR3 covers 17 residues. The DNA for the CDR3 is TGTGCCAGCAGTGAAAACTATAGGGTTGATGGGGCCAACGTCCTGACTTTC. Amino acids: CASSENYRVDGANVLTF.

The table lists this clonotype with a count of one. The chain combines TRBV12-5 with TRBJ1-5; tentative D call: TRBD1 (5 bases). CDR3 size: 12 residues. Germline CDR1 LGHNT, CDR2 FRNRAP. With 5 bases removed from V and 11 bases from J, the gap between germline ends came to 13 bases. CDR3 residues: CASGDGMGAQHF. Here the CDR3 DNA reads TGTGCTAGTGGTGATGGTATGGGGGCCCAGCATTTT.

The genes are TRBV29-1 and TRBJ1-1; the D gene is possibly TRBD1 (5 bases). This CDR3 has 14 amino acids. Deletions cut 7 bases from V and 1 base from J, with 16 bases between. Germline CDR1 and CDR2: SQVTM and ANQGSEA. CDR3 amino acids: CSEGWVGGNTEAFF. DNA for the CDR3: TGCAGCGAGGGGTGGGTAGGCGGGAACACTGAAGCTTTCTTT.

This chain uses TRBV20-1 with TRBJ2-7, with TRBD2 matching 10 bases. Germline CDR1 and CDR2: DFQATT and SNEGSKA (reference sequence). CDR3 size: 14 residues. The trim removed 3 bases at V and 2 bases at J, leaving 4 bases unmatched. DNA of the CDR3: TGCAGTGCTAGCACCGGACTAGCGGCCTACGAGCAGTACTTC. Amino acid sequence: CSASTGLAAYEQYF.

The CDR3 here is CASSLSPIRGGKTEAFF. The CDR3, as DNA: TGTGCCAGCAGTTTATCCCCGATCAGGGGAGGTAAGACTGAAGCTTTCTTT. This chain links TRBV28 with TRBJ1-1; tentatively, D is TRBD1 (6 bases). From germline, CDR1 is MDHEN and CDR2 SYDVKM. This CDR3 is built from 17 residues. Between the trimmed V and J ends, which lost 1 base and 5 bases, there was a span of 20 bases.

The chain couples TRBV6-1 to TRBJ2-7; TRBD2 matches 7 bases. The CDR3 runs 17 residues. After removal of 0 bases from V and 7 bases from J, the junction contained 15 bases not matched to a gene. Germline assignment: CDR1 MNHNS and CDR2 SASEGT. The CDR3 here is CASSEASTSALSGEQYF. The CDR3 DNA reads TGTGCCAGCAGTGAAGCGAGCACTAGCGCGCTATCGGGGGAGCAGTACTTC.

CDR3 DNA sequence: TGTGCCAGCTCACATCTGGTCGAAACAGGGAACTATGGCTACACCTTC. Amino acid sequence: CASSHLVETGNYGYTF. The chain couples TRBV18 to TRBJ1-2; D may be TRBD1 (6 bases). Germline V lookup: CDR1 KGHSH, CDR2 LQKENI. V was clipped by 4 bases and J by 2 bases, with 17 bases between them. CDR3 length: 16 amino acids.

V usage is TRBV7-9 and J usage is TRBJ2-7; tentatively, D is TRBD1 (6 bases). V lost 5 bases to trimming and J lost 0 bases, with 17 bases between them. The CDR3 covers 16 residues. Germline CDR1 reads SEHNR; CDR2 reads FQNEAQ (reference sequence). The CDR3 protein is CASSDPGTTYSYEQYF. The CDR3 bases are TGTGCCAGCAGCGACCCCGGGACAACCTACTCCTACGAGCAGTACTTC.

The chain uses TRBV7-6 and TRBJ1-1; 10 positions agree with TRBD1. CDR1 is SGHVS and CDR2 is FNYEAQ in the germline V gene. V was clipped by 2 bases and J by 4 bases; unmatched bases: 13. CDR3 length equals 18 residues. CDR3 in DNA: TGTGCCAGCAGCTTAATTGGGGGGGGACAGGGGATGGGCACTGAAGCTTTCTTT. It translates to CASSLIGGGQGMGTEAFF.

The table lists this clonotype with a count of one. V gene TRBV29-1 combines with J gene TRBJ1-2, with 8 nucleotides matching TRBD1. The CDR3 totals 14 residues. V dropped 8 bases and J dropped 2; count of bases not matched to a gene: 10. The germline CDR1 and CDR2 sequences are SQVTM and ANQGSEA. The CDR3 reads CSTERDRNNYGYTF. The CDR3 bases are TGCAGCACGGAACGGGACAGGAACAACTATGGCTACACCTTC.

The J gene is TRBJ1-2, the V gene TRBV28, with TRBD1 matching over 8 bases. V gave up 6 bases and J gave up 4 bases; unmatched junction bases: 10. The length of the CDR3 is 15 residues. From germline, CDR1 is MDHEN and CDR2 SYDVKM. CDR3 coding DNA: TGTGCCAGCAGCCGACAGGGGATGTCGGGCTATGGCTACACCTTC. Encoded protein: CASSRQGMSGYGYTF.

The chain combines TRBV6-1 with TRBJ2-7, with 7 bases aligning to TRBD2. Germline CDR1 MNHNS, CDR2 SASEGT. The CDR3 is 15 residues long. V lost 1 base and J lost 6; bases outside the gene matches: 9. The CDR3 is CASSEGLAGWGEQYF. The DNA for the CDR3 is TGTGCCAGCAGTGAAGGACTAGCAGGATGGGGCGAGCAGTACTTC.

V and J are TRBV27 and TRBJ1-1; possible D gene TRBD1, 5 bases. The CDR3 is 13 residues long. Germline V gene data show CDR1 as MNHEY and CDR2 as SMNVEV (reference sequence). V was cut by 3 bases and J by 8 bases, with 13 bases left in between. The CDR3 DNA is TGTGCCAGCAGTTTGGCGGCACGGGGCGAAGCTTTCTTT. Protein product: CASSLAARGEAFF.

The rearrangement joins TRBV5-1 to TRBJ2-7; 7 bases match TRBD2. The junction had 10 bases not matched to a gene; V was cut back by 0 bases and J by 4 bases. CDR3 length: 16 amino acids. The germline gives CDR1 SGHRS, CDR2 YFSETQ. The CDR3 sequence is CASSLALAGEIYEQYF. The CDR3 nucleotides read TGCGCCAGCAGCTTGGCCTTGGCGGGAGAAATATACGAGCAGTACTTC.

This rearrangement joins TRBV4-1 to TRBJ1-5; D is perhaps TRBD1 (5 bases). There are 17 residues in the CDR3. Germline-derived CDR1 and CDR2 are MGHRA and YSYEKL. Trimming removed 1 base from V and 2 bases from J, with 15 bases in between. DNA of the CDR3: TGCGCCAGCAGCCAAGCATCGGGGGTATCGGGCAATCAGCCCCAGCATTTT. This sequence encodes CASSQASGVSGNQPQHF.

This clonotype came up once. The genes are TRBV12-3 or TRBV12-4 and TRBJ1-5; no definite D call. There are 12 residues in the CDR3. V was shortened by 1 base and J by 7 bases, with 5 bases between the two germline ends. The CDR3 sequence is CASSLVRQPQHF. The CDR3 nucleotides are TGTGCCAGCAGTTTAGTCCGGCAGCCCCAGCATTTT.

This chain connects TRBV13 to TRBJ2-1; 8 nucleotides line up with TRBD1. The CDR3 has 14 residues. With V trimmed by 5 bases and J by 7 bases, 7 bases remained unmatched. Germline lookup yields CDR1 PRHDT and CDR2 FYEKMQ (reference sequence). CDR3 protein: CASSLWTGLNEQFF. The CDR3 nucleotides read TGTGCCAGCAGCCTCTGGACAGGGTTGAATGAGCAGTTCTTC.

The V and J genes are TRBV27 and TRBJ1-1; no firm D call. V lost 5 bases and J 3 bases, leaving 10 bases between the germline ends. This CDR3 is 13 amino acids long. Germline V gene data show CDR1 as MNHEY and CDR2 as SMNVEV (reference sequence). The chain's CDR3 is CASSPLKYTEAFF. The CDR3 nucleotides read TGTGCCAGCAGTCCCCTTAAATACACTGAAGCTTTCTTT.

In nucleotides, the CDR3 is TGTGCCAGCAGCCCCAGCGGGATTGGAGATGAGCAGTTCTTC. It yields the protein CASSPSGIGDEQFF. The V and J genes are TRBV9 and TRBJ2-1, with TRBD2 matching over 7 bases. J gave up 8 bases and V 4 bases, and 9 bases lay outside the gene matches. CDR1 is SGDLS, CDR2 YYNGEE, per germline. This CDR3 is 14 amino acids long.

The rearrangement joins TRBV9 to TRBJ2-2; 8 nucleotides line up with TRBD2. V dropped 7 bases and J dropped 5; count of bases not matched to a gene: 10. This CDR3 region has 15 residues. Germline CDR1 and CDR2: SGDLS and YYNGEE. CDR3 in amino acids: CASPEGLGYTGELFF. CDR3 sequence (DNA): TGTGCCAGCCCGGAGGGACTAGGATATACCGGGGAGCTGTTTTTT.